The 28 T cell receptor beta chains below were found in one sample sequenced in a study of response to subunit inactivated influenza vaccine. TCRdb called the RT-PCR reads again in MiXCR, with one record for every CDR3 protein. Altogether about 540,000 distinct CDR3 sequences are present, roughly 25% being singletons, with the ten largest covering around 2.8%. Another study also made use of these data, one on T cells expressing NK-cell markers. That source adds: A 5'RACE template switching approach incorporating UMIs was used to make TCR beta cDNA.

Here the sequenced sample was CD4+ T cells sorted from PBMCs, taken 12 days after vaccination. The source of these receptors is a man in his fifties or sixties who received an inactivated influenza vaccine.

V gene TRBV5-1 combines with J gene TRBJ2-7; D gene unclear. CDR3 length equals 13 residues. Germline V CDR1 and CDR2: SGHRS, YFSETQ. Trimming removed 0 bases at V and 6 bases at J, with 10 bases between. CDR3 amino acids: CASSLEGPSEQYF. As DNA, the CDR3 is TGCGCCAGCAGCTTGGAGGGCCCATCCGAGCAGTACTTC.

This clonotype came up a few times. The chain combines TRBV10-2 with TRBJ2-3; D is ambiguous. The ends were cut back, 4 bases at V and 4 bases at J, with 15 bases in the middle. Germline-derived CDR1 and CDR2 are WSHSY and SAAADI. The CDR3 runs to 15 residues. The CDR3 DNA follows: TGCGCCAGCAGTGCCCAAACGGGTGGGGCAGATACGCAGTATTTT. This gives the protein CASSAQTGGADTQYF.

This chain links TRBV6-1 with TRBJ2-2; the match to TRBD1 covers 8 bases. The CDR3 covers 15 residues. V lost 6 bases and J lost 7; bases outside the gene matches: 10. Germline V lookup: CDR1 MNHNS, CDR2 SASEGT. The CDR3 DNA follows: TGTGCCAGCAGACCCGGACAGGGTGGTAACGGGGAGCTGTTTTTT. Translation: CASRPGQGGNGELFF.

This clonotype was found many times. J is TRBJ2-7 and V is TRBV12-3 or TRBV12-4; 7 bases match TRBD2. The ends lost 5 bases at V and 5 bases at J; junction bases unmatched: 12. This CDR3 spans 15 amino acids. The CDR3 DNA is TGTGCCAGCAGTCCCGGGACTATGAGGAACCACGAGCAGTACTTC. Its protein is CASSPGTMRNHEQYF.

CDR3 DNA sequence: TGTGCCACAGAGGGGGTCTACAATGAGCAGTTCTTC. Amino acid sequence: CATEGVYNEQFF. This chain links TRBV24-1 with TRBJ2-1; perhaps TRBD1 as D (6 bases). The CDR3 contains 12 residues. From germline, CDR1 is KGHDR and CDR2 SFDVKD. V was trimmed by 10 bases and J by 3 bases, leaving 9 bases between them.

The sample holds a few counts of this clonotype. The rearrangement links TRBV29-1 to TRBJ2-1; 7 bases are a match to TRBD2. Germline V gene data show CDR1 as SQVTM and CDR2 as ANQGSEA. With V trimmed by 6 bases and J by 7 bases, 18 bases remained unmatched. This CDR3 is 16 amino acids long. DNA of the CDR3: TGCAGCGTATCGTTACTGCTAACCGGGACTAAAAATGAGCAGTTCTTC. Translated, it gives CSVSLLLTGTKNEQFF.

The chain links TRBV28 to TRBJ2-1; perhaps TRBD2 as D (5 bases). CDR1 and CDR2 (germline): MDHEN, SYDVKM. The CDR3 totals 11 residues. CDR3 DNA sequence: TGTGCAGCACGAGGGAACAATGAGCAGTTCTTC. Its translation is CAARGNNEQFF.

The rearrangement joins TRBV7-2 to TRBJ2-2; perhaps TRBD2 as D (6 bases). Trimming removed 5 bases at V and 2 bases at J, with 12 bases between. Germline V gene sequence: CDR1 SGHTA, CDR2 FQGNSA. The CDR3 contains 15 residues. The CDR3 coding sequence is TGTGCCAGCAGCCACGGGACTCGTAACACCGGGGAGCTGTTTTTT. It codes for CASSHGTRNTGELFF.

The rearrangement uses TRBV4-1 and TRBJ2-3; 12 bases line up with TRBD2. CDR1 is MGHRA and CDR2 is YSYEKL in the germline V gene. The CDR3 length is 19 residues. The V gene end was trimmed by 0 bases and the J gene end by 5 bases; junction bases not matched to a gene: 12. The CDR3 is CASSQEHGLAGRGVDTQYF. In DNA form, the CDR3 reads TGCGCCAGCAGCCAAGAACACGGACTAGCGGGAAGAGGAGTAGATACGCAGTATTTT.

CDR3 residues: CASSQEGDRVFYNYGYTF. DNA of the CDR3: TGTGCCAGCAGCCAAGAAGGGGACAGGGTTTTTTATAACTATGGCTACACCTTC. The rearrangement links TRBV14 to TRBJ1-2; 9 bases are a match to TRBD1. The CDR3 consists of 18 residues. J gave up 1 base and V 0 bases, and 9 bases lay outside the gene matches. Germline values: CDR1 SGHDN, CDR2 FVKESK.

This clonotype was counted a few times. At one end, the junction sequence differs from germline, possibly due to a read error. The CDR3 region is CASSLASVFSGSTIYF. CDR3 sequence (DNA): TGTGCCAGCAGCTTAGCGTCGGTTTTCTCTGGAAGCACCATATATTTT. The V gene is TRBV7-9, the J gene TRBJ1-3, with D hard to call. The CDR3 extends over 16 amino acids. Per the germline V gene, CDR1 is SEHNR and CDR2 is FQNEAQ (reference sequence).

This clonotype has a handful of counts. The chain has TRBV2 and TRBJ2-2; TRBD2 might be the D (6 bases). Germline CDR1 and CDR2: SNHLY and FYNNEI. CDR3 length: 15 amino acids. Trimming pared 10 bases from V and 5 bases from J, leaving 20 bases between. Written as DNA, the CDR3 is TGTGCCACCGCTTTAGCGGAAACGGGAACCGGGGAGCTGTTTTTT. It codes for CATALAETGTGELFF.

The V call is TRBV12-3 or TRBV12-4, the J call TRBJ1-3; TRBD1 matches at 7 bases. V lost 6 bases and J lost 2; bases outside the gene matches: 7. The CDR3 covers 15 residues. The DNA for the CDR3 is TGTGCCAGCAGAAAAATGGACAGGACTGGAAACACCATATATTTT. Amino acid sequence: CASRKMDRTGNTIYF.

The CDR3 reads CAWMPGTSGEYEQFF. CDR3 DNA sequence: TGTGCCTGGATGCCCGGGACTAGCGGGGAGTATGAGCAGTTCTTC. The chain links TRBV30 to TRBJ2-1; 13 positions match TRBD2. This CDR3 spans 15 amino acids. Germline lookup yields CDR1 GTSNPN and CDR2 SVGIG (reference sequence). The V gene end was trimmed by 4 bases and the J gene end by 8 bases; junction bases not matched to a gene: 8.

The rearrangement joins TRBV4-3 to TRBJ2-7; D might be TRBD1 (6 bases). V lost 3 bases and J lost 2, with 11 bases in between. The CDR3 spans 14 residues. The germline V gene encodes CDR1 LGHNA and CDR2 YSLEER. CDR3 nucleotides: TGCGCCAGCAGCCATGGGGGCGGTACCTACGAGCAGTACTTC. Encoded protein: CASSHGGGTYEQYF.

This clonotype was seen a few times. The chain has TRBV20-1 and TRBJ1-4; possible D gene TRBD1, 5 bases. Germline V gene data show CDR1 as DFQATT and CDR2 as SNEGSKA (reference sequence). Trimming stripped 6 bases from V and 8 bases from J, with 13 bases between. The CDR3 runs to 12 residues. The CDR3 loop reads CSAQAGSEKLFF. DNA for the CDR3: TGCAGTGCACAGGCGGGGAGCGAAAAACTGTTTTTT.

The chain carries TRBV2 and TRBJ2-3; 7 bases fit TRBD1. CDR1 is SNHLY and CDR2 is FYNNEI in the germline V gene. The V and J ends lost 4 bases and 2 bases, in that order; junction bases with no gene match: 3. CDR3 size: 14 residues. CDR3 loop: CASSAQGSTDTQYF. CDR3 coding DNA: TGTGCCAGCAGTGCACAGGGGTCCACAGATACGCAGTATTTT.

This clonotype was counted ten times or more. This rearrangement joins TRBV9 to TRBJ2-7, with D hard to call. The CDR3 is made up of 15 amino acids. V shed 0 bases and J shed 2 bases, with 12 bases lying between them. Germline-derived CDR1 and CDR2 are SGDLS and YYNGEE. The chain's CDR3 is CASSVDASGTYEQYF. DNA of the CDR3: TGTGCCAGCAGCGTAGATGCTAGTGGGACCTACGAGCAGTACTTC.

CDR3 residues: CSASGRGHYEQYF. CDR3 sequence (DNA): TGCAGTGCTAGCGGGAGGGGGCATTACGAGCAGTACTTC. The chain recombines TRBV20-1 with TRBJ2-7; perhaps TRBD2 as D (8 bases). The CDR3 is made up of 13 amino acids. V shed 3 bases and J shed 4 bases, with 13 bases lying between them. Germline values: CDR1 DFQATT, CDR2 SNEGSKA (reference sequence).

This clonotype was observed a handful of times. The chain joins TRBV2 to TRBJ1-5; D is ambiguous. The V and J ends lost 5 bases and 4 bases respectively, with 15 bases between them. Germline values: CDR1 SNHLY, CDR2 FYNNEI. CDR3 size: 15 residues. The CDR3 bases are TGTGCCAGCAGTCTCACCAACACCTTTAATCAGCCCCAGCATTTT. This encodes CASSLTNTFNQPQHF.

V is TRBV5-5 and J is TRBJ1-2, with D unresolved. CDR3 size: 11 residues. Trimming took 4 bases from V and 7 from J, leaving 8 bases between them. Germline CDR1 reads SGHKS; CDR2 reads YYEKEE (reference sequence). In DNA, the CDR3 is TGTGCCAGCAGCCGGGATTTTGGCTACACCTTC. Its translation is CASSRDFGYTF.

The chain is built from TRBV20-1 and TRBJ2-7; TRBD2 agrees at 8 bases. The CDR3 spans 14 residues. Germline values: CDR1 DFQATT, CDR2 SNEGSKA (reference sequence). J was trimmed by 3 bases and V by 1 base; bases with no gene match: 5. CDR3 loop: CSARVTSGVYEQYF. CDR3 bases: TGCAGTGCTAGAGTTACTAGCGGTGTCTACGAGCAGTACTTC.

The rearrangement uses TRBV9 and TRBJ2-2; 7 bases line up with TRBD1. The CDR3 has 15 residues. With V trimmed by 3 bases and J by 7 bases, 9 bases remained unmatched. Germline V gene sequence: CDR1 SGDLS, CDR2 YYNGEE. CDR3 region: CASSASGQSGGELFF. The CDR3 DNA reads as TGTGCCAGCAGCGCCTCGGGACAGTCAGGCGGGGAGCTGTTTTTT.

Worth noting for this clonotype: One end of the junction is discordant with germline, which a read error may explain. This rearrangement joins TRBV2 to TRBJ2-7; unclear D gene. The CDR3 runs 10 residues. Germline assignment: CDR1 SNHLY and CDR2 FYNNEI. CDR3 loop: CASKPGHQYF. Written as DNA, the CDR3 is TGTGCGAGCAAGCCGGGCCACCAGTACTTC.

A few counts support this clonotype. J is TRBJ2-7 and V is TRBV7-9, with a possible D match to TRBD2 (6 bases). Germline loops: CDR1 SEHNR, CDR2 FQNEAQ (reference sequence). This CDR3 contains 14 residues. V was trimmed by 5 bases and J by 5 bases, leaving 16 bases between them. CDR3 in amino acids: CASSDNSGRNEQYF. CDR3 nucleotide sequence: TGTGCCAGCAGCGACAACTCCGGGAGAAACGAGCAGTACTTC.

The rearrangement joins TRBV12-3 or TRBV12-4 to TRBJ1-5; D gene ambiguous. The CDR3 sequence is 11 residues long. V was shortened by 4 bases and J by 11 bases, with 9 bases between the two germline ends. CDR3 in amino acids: CASSSSGTQHF. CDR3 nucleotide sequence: TGTGCCAGCAGTTCGTCCGGGACCCAGCATTTT.

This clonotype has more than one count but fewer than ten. CDR3 protein: CSAFVGLAGDGTQYF. CDR3 DNA sequence: TGCAGTGCGTTTGTAGGACTAGCGGGGGATGGGACCCAGTACTTC. The J gene is TRBJ2-5, the V gene TRBV20-1; 13 bases line up with TRBD2. This CDR3 spans 15 amino acids. Germline trimming cut 6 bases from V and 7 bases from J; bases unmatched to any gene: 11. Germline CDR1 reads DFQATT; CDR2 reads SNEGSKA (reference sequence).

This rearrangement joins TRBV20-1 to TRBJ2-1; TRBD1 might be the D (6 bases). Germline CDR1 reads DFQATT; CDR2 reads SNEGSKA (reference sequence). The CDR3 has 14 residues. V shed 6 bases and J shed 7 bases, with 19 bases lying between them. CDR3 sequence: CSATLGQGWNEQFF. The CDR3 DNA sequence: TGCAGTGCCACGCTGGGGCAGGGGTGGAATGAGCAGTTCTTC.